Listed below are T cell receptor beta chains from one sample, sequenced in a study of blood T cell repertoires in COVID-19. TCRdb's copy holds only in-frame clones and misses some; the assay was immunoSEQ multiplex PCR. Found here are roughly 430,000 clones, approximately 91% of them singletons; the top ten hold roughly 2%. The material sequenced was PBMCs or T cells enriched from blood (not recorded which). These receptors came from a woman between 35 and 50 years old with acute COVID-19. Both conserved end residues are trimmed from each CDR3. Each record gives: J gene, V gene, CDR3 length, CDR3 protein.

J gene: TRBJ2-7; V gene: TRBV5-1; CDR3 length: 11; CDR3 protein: ASSFKGLYEQY
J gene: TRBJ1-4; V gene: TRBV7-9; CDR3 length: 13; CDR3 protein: ASSLAAATNEKLF
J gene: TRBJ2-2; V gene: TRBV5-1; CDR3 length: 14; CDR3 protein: ARSLAAGGPNGELF
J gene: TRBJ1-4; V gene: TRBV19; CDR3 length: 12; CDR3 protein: ASSADRGAKKLF
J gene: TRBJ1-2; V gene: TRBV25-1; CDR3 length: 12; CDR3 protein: ASSPSGQVGGYT
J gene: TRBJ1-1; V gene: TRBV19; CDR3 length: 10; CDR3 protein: ATDRGNTEAF
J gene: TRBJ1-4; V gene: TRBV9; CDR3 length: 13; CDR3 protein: ASSLDRGEGEKLF
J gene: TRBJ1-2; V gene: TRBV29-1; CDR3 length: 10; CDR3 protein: SVDGTGLGYT
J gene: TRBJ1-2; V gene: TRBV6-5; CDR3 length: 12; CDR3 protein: ASSYSSSAGSYT
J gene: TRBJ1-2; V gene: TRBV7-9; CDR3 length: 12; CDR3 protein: ASSRDRGLYGYT
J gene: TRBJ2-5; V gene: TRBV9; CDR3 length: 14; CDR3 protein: ASSPGDRGVQETQY
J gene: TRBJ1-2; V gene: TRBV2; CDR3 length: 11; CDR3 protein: ASSGSTSYGYT
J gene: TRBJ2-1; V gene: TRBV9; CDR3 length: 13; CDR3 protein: ASSAGGLAGAEQF
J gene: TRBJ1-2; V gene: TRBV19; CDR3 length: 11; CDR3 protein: ASAQGSGYGYT
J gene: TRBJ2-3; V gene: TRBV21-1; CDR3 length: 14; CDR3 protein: AGPGTGGGGTDTQY
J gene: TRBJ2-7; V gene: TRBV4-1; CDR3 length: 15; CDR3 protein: ASSQAGTGMSLSEQY
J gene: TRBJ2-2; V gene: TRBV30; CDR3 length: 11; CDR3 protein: AWRYSGHGELF
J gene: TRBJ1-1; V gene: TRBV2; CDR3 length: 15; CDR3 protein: ASSIQGALGMNTEAF
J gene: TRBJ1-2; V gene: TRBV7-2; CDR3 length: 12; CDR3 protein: ASSLGTGGYGYT
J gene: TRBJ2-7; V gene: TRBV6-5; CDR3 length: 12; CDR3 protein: ASSPVLKDREQY
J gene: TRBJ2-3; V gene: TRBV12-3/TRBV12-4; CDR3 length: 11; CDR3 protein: ASSFFSGDTQY
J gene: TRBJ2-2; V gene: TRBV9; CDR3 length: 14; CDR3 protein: ASSVYAGGQTGELF
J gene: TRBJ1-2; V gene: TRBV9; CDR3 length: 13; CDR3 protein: ASSVDSSWQYGYT
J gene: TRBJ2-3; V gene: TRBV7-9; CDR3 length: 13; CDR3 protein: ASSRGGHPTDTQY
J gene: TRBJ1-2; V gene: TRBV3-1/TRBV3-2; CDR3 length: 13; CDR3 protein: ASSQDWAGAYGYT
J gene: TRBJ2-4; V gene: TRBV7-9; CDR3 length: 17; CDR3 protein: ASSYPPPSATRAKNIQY
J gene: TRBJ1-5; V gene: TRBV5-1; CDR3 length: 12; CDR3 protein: ASSWTGMDQPQH
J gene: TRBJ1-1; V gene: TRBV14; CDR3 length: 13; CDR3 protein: ASSRLQGGNTEAF
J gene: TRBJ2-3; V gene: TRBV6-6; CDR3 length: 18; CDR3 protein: ASSTPGGLAGTASTDTQY
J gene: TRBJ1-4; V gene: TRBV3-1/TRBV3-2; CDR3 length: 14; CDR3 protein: ASSQGQPATNEKLF
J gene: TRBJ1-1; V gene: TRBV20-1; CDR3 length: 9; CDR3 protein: SAPDRGEAF
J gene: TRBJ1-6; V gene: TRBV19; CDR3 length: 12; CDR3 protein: ASTRTEDNSPLH
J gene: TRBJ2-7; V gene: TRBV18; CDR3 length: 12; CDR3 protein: ASSPRGALGEQY
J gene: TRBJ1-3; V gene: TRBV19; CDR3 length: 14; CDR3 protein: ASSLRTGGSGNTIY
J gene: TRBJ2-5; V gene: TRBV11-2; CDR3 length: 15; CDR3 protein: ASSLWSRDRGRETQY
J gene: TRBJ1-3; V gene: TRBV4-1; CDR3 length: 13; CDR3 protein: ASSQEGTSGNTIY
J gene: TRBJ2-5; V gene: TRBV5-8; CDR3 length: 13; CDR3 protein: ASSFSGSVGETQY
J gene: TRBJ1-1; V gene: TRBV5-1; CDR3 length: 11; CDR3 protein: ASSLAGETEAF
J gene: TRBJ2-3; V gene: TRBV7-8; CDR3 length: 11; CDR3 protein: ASSRGGTDTQY
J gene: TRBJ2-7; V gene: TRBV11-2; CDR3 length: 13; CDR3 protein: ASSSQAAGRMEQY
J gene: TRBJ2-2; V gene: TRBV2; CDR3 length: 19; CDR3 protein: ASSEISVRLAGISNTGELF
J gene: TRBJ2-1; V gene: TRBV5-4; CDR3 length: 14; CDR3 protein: ASRSTTSGGYNEQF
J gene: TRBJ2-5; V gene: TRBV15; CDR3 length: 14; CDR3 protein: ATSRDQAGGPETQY